The T cell receptor (beta chain) under discussion was sequenced for a study of CD8 T cells in Susac syndrome. Overall study results and limits: The CD4+ T cell repertoires, which came from Susac syndrome patients, showed no sign of clonal expansion.

An amount of RNA that ranged from about 0.45 to 1 ug was reverse transcribed with random hexamers. By means of immunoSEQ multiplex PCR, TCR beta CDR3 spanning 54 Vbeta and 13 Jbeta underwent amplification. TCRdb re-called the immunoSEQ multiplex PCR reads with MiXCR, one entry per CDR3 protein. Among under 200,000 distinct CDR3 sequences listed, approximately 94% were seen once. With 2 bases removed from V and 2 bases from J, the gap between germline ends came to 10 bases. The CDR3 is made up of 14 amino acids. Per the germline V gene, CDR1 is MDHEN and CDR2 is SYDVKM. Sequencing of TCR beta was performed on blood CD8+ and CD4+ T cells. Negative isolation was used for CD8+ and CD4+ T cells, and FACS enrichment was applied to TEMRA cells. Concerning this clonotype itself: Its specificity is not known.

This receptor was identified in a human donor with Susac syndrome. V usage is TRBV28 and J usage is TRBJ2-7, with D unresolved. The specimen was CD4+ T cells from PBMCs. The CDR3 bases are TGTGCCAGCAGTTTACAAGTCAGAACCTACGAGCAGTACTTC. Encoded protein: CASSLQVRTYEQYF.